This TCR beta chain emerged from a study of cytomegalovirus exposure and HLA in healthy donors. Background on the study: Membership in the Caucasian-associated ancestry cluster was found for around four fifths of around 380 genotyped donors. Study-level results: About 87% or about 30% of the time was how often most TCR beta V segments were productive, according to an earlier analysis. A later analysis reportedly identified an Asian-associated ancestry cluster as carrying fewer N-insertions than the approximately 670-donor mean.

On this clone: Its antigen is not known.

PCR was performed using 60 Vbeta and 13 Jbeta primers. Profiled with immunoSEQ multiplex PCR; TCRdb holds only in-frame clones, not every one. The sample lists 95,000 to 150,000 clones, more than 70% occurring once. The sample taken for sequencing was PBMCs. This TCR was sampled from a man in his forties or fifties in good health and CMV-seronegative.

The DNA for the CDR3 is TGTGCCAGCAGCGCCGCAGGGACTAGCGGGGGTGGAGAGACCCAGTACTTC. Amino acids: CASSAAGTSGGGETQYF. V and J are TRBV7-8 and TRBJ2-5, with 14 bases lining up with TRBD2. Germline CDR1 SGHVS, CDR2 FQNEAQ. V dropped 5 bases and J dropped 4; count of bases not matched to a gene: 9. CDR3 size: 17 residues.